These T cell receptor beta chains were read from a single sample in a study of blood T cell repertoires in COVID-19. This table comes from immunoSEQ multiplex PCR, and its TCRdb copy is limited to in-frame clones, with some not included. Of around 35,000 clones in the sample, 85% to 95% are singletons; the top ten hold approximately 11%. The sequencing input was peripheral blood. Receptors originate from a human donor in a cohort sampled during active COVID-19. The CDR3 runs from the conserved cysteine through the conserved F or W. The order of the fields is J gene, CDR3 length, V gene, D gene, CDR3 protein, CDR3 DNA. The D gene is left open where the match is weak.

TRBJ1-6	16	TRBV9	TRBD1	CASSVATGGDNSPLHF	TGTGCCAGCAGCGTAGCGACAGGGGGGGATAATTCACCCCTCCACTTT
TRBJ2-7	11	TRBV7-2	NA	CASSLTAEQYF	TGTGCCAGCAGCTTAACAGCCGAGCAGTACTTC
TRBJ1-1	15	TRBV7-2	NA	CASSAQGHTNTEAFF	TGTGCCAGCAGCGCGCAGGGTCATACTAACACTGAAGCTTTCTTT
TRBJ1-1	16	TRBV6-5	NA	CASSYSGHLGNTEAFF	TGTGCCAGCAGTTACTCGGGACATTTGGGAAACACTGAAGCTTTCTTT
TRBJ2-7	13	TRBV5-8	NA	CASSRTPTYEQYF	TGTGCCAGCAGCCGGACACCGACCTACGAGCAGTACTTC
TRBJ2-1	16	TRBV4-2	TRBD2	CASSQGYGTSGPGQFF	TGTGCCAGCAGCCAAGGTTACGGGACTAGCGGGCCGGGGCAGTTCTTC
TRBJ2-1	13	TRBV27	NA	CASSFPSRGEQFF	TGTGCCAGCAGCTTCCCCTCTAGAGGTGAGCAGTTCTTC
TRBJ1-1	14	TRBV20-1	NA	CSASFRTVNTEAFF	TGCAGTGCTAGTTTTAGGACAGTGAACACTGAAGCTTTCTTT
TRBJ1-2	13	TRBV30	NA	CAWSVGRGSGYTF	TGTGCCTGGAGTGTAGGGAGGGGCAGTGGCTACACCTTC
TRBJ1-2	16	TRBV7-2	NA	CASSLGIQGGHHGYTF	TGTGCCAGCAGCTTAGGGATCCAGGGAGGGCACCATGGCTACACCTTC
TRBJ2-7	11	TRBV20-1	TRBD1	CSANRGLRQYF	TGCAGTGCTAACAGGGGGCTCAGGCAGTACTTC
TRBJ2-7	16	TRBV6-5	TRBD1	CASSFLGTGLNYEQYF	TGTGCCAGCAGTTTTCTCGGGACAGGGCTAAACTACGAGCAGTACTTC
TRBJ2-7	15	TRBV7-2	NA	CASSLTGQSSYEQYF	TGTGCCAGCAGCTTAACAGGGCAAAGCTCCTACGAGCAGTACTTC